Only one count was recorded for the clone carrying this T cell receptor (beta chain). Antigen: not known. Trimming shortened V by 5 bases and J by 0 bases, and 13 bases separated the two germline ends. The length of the CDR3 is 15 residues. CDR1 PRHDT and CDR2 FYEKMQ come from the germline V gene (reference sequence). Here immunoSEQ multiplex PCR was the method, and the copy in TCRdb shows in-frame clones only, minus some. The sample includes approximately 54,000 clones, roughly 84% of them seen just once. This sample stems from a study of graft-versus-host responses after intestinal transplantation. For the study at large: Every one of the recipients received anti-thymocyte globulin induction and afterwards took tacrolimus and steroids for about 3 years.

Study-wide results and limits: Recipient marrow harbored GvH clones, some of which surfaced first in ileum or blood. Researchers found peak circulating GvH clone levels linked to early post-transplant HvG declines. Graft-donor T cell macrochimerism coincided with high graft-versus-host to host-versus-graft clonal ratios in allografts.

This clonotype was obtained from a human donor who was the organ donor for an intestinal transplant. Material: unstimulated CD4+ T cells sorted from spleen or lymph node cells, obtained before transplant. The chain carries TRBV13 and TRBJ1-1, with unresolved D. DNA for the CDR3: TGTGCCAGCAGCAAGAGCACGATGGTGAACACTGAAGCTTTCTTT. Amino acids: CASSKSTMVNTEAFF.